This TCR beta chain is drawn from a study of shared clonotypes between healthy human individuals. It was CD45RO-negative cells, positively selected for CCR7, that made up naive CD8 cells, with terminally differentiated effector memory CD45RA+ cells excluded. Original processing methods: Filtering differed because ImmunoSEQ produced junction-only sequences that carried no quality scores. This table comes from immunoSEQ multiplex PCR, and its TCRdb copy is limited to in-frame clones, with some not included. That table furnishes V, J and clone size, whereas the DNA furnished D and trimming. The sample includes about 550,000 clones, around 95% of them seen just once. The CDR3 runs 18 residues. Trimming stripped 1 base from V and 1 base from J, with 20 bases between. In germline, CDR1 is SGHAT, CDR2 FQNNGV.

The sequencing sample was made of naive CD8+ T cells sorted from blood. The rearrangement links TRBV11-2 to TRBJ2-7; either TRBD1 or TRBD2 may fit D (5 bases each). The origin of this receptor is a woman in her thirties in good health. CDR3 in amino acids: CASSLAGTSGRSSYEQYF. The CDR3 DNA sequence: TGTGCCAGCAGCTTAGCGGGAACCTCGGGACGGAGTTCCTACGAGCAGTACTTC.